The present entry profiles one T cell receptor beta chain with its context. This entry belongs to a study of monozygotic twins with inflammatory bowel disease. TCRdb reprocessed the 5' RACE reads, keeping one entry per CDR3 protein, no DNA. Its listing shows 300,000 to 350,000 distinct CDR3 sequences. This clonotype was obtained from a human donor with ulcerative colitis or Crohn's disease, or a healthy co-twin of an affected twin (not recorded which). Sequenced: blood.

CDR3 in amino acids: CASRLADHCVPKGDTEAFF. This chain connects TRBV12-2 to TRBJ1-1. TRBV12-2 has pseudogene status. The CDR3 contains 19 residues.